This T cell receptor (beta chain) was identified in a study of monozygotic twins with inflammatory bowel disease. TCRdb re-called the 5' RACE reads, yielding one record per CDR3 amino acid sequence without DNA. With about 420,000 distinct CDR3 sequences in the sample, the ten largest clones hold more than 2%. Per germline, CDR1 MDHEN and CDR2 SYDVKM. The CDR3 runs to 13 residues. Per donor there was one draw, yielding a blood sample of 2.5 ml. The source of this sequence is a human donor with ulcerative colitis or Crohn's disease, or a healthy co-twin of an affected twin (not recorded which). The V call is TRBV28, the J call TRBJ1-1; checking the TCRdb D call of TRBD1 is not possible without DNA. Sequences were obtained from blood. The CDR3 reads CASGGQGYTEAFF.